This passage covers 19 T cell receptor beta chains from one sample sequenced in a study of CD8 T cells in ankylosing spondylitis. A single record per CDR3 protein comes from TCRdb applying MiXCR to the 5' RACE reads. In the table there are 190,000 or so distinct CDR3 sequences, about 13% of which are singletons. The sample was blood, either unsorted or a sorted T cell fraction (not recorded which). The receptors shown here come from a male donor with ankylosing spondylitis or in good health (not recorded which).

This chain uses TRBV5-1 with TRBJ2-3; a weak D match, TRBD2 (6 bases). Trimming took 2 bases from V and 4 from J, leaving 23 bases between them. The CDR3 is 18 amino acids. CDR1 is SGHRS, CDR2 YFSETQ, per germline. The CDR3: CASSLTLSGTFLADTQYF. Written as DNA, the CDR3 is TGCGCCAGCAGCTTAACCCTATCGGGGACTTTTCTGGCAGATACGCAGTATTTT.

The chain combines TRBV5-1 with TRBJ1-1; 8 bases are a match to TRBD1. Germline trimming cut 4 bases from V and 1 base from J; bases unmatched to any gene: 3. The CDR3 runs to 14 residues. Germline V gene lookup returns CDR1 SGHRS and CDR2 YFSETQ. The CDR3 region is CASSRGQANTEAFF. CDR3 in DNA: TGCGCCAGCAGCCGGGGACAGGCGAACACTGAAGCTTTCTTT.

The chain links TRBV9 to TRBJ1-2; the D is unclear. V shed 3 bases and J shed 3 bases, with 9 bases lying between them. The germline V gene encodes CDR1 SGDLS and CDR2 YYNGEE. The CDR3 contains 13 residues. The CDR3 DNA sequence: TGTGCCAGCAGCGAAGACGGATACTATGGCTACACCTTC. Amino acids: CASSEDGYYGYTF.

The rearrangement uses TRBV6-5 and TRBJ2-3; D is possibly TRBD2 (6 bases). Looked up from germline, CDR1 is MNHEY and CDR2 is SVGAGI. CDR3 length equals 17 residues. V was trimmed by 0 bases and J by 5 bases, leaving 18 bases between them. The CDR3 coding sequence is TGTGCCAGCAGTTACTCGATACTAGCTCCCCGGGGAGATACGCAGTATTTT. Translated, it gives CASSYSILAPRGDTQYF.

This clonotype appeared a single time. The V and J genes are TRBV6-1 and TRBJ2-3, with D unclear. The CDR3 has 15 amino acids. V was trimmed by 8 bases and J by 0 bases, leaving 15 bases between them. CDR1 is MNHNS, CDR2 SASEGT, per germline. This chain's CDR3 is CASAGWAPSTDTQYF. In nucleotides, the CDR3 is TGTGCCAGCGCCGGTTGGGCCCCTAGCACAGATACGCAGTATTTT.

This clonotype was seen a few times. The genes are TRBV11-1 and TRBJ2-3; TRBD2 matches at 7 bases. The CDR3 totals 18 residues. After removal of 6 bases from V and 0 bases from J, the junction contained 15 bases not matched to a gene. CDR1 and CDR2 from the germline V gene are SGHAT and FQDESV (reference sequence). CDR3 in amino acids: CASSSGGGLSTSTDTQYF. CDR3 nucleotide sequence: TGTGCCAGCAGTTCGGGTGGGGGACTATCAACTAGCACAGATACGCAGTATTTT.

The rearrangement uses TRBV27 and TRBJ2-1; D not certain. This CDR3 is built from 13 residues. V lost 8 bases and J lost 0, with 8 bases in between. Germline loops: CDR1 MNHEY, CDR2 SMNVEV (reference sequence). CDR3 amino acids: CASRESSYNEQFF. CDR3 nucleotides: TGTGCCAGCCGCGAGAGCTCCTACAATGAGCAGTTCTTC.

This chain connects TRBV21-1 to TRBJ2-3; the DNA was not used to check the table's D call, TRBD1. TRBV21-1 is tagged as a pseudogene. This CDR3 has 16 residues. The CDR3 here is CASSPQTARITDTQYF. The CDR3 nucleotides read TGTGCCAGCAGCCCCCAGACAGCTCGAATCACAGATACGCAGTATTTT.

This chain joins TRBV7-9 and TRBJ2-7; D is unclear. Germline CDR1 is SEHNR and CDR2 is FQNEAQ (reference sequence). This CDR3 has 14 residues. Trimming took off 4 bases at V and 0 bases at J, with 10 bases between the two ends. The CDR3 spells CASSSSLSSYEQYF. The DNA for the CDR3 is TGTGCCAGCAGCTCTTCCCTGAGCTCCTACGAGCAGTACTTC.

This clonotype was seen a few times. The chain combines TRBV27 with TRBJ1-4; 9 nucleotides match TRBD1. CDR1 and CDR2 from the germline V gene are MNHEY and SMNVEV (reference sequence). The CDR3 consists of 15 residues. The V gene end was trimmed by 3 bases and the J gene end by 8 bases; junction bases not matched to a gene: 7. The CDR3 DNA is TGTGCCAGCAGTTTCCTCGGGACAGGGCCCGAAAAACTGTTTTTT. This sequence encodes CASSFLGTGPEKLFF. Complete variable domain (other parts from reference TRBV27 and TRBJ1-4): EAQVTQNPRYLITVTGKKLTVTCSQNMNHEYMSWYRQDPGLGLRQIYYSMNVEVTDKGDVPEGYKVSRKEKRNFPLILESPSPNQTSLYFCASSFLGTGPEKLFFGSGTQLSVL.

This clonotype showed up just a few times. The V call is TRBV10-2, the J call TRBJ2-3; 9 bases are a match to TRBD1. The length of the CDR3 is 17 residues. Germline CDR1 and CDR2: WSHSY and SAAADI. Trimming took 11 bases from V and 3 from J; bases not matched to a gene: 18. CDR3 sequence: CAVGQGPRGGSTDTQYF. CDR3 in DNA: TGCGCCGTAGGACAGGGGCCCAGGGGGGGATCGACAGATACGCAGTATTTT.

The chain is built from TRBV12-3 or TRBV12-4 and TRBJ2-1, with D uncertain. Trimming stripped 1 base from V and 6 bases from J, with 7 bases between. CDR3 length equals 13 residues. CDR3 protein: CASSLVVPNEQFF. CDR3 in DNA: TGTGCCAGCAGTTTAGTAGTACCCAATGAGCAGTTCTTC.

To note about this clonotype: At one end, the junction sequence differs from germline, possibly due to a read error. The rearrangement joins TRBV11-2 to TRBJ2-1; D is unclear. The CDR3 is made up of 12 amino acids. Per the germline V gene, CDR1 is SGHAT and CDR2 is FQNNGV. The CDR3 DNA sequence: TGTGCCAGCAGACGACCGGGTCCCGAGGTGCTCTTC. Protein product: CASRRPGPEVLF.

The CDR3, as DNA: TGTGCCAGCAGCTCCGGACAGGGCCACGAGCAGTACTTC. As protein: CASSSGQGHEQYF. V and J are TRBV7-9 and TRBJ2-7, with TRBD1 matching 8 bases. V was pared by 4 bases and J by 5 bases, with 4 bases of the junction left unmatched. Looked up from germline, CDR1 is SEHNR and CDR2 is FQNEAQ (reference sequence). The CDR3 is 13 residues long. Filled out from reference TRBV7-9 and TRBJ2-7, the complete variable domain reads DTGVSQNPRHKITKRGQNVTFRCDPISEHNRLYWYRQTLGQGPEFLTYFQNEAQLEKSRLLSDRFSAERPKGSFSTLEIQRTEQGDSAMYLCASSSGQGHEQYFGPGTRLTVT.

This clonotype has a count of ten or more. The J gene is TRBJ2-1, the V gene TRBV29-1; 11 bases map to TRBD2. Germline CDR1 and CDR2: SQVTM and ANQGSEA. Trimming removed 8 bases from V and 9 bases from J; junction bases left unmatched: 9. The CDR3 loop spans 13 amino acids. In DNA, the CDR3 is TGCAGCTCCTTAACTAGCGGGAGCAGTGAGCAGTTCTTC. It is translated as CSSLTSGSSEQFF.

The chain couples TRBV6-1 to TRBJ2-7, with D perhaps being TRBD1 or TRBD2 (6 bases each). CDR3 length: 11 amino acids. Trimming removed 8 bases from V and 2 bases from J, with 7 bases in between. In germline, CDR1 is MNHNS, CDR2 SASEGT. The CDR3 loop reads CASGGPYEQYF. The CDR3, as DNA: TGTGCCAGCGGGGGGCCCTACGAGCAGTACTTC.

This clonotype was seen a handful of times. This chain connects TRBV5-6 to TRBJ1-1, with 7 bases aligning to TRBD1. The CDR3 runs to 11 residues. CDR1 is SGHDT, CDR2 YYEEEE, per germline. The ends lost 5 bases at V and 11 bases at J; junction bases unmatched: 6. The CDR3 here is CASSRDRDAFF. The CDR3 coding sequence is TGTGCCAGCAGTCGTGACAGGGACGCTTTCTTT.

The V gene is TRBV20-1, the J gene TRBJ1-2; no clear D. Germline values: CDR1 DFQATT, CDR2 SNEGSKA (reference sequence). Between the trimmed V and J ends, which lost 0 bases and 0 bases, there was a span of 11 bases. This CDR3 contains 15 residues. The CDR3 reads CSARDRKEANYGYTF. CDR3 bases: TGCAGTGCTAGAGATCGGAAAGAGGCTAACTATGGCTACACCTTC.

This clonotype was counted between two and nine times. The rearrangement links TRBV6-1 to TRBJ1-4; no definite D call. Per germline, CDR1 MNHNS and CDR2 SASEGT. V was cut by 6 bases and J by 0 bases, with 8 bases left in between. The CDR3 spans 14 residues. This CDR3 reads CASSPVATNEKLFF. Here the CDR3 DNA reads TGTGCCAGCAGCCCAGTCGCAACTAATGAAAAACTGTTTTTT.